The 4 T cell receptor beta chains below come from one sample, sequenced in a study of technical replicates of blood from a few donors. Clones were read by immunoSEQ multiplex PCR, and TCRdb kept only the in-frame ones, dropping some. The sample gives 65,000 to 80,000 clones, roughly 91% of which show up once; about 0.38% is in the top ten. The source material was T cells isolated from PBMCs. Source of these receptors: a human donor in good health.

The V and J genes are TRBV6-5 and TRBJ1-1; D not resolved. Germline V gene lookup returns CDR1 MNHEY and CDR2 SVGAGI. There are 13 residues in the CDR3. Between the trimmed V and J ends, which lost 6 bases and 1 base, there was a span of 9 bases. The CDR3 region is CASSPGRNTEAFF. As DNA, the CDR3 is TGTGCCAGCAGCCCCGGGAGGAACACTGAAGCTTTCTTT.

The chain has TRBV30 and TRBJ1-5; D ambiguous. CDR1 is GTSNPN, CDR2 SVGIG, per germline (reference sequence). This CDR3 contains 14 residues. V was cut by 1 base and J by 0 bases, with 7 bases left in between. DNA for the CDR3: TGTGCCTGGAGTGCACAGATTAGCAATCAGCCCCAGCATTTT. It yields the protein CAWSAQISNQPQHF.

The gene calls are TRBV12-5 and TRBJ2-3; a weak D match, TRBD2 (6 bases). The CDR3 runs 12 residues. The V gene lost 9 bases and the J gene lost 4 bases, with 11 bases spanning the gap. CDR1 is LGHNT, CDR2 FRNRAP, per germline. As DNA, the CDR3 is TGTGCTAGCCAGGAGGGAGCAGATACGCAGTATTTT. This encodes CASQEGADTQYF. Full variable domain (outside the CDR3, taken from reference TRBV12-5 and TRBJ2-3): DARVTQTPRHKVTEMGQEVTMRCQPILGHNTVFWYRQTMMQGLELLAYFRNRAPLDDSGMPKDRFSAEMPDATLATLKIQPSEPRDSAVYFCASQEGADTQYFGPGTRLTVL.

The V call is TRBV11-2, the J call TRBJ1-4; 9 nucleotides align to TRBD1. The germline V gene has CDR1 SGHAT and CDR2 FQNNGV. Unmatched junction bases numbered 12, after V lost 2 bases and J lost 8 bases. The CDR3 is 17 amino acids. The CDR3: CASSLLQGAGFREKLFF. The CDR3 coding sequence is TGTGCCAGCAGCTTATTACAGGGGGCAGGGTTTCGGGAAAAACTGTTTTTT.